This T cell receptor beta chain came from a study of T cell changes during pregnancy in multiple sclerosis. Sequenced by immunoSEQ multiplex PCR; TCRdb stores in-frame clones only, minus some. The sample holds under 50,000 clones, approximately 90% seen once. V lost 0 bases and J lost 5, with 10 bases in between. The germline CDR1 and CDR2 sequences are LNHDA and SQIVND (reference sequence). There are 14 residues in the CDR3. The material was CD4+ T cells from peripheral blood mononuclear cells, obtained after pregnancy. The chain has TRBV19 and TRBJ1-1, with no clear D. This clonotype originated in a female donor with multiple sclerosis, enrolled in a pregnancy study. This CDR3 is CASSIDSRGTEAFF. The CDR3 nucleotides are TGTGCCAGTAGTATAGATAGTCGAGGGACTGAAGCTTTCTTT.